These 9 T cell receptor beta chains share one sample of origin, sequenced in a study of blood T cell repertoires in COVID-19 (dated by TCRdb to the early 2020s). The method was the immunoSEQ multiplex PCR assay. TCRdb limited this immuneACCESS table to in-frame rearrangements with V and J called. A share of clones is missing; checked studies link under half to unresolved V genes, and the rest is unexplained. The sample has approximately 220,000 clones on record, 81% of them singletons. The leading ten clones occupy approximately 7.9% of the sample. The sample consisted of peripheral blood. Receptor source: an elderly woman with acute or convalescent COVID-19.

This chain's CDR3 is CASSMTGTGDTEAFF. For the CDR3, the DNA is TGCGCCAGCAGCATGACCGGGACAGGGGACACTGAAGCTTTCTTT. The chain combines TRBV5-1 with TRBJ1-1; 10 nucleotides align to TRBD1. Germline CDR1 reads SGHRS; CDR2 reads YFSETQ. V lost 4 bases, J lost 3 bases, and 6 bases stayed unmatched. The CDR3 contains 15 residues.

The rearrangement uses TRBV3-1 (or the pseudogene TRBV3-2) and TRBJ2-3; the D is unclear. V was cut by 4 bases and J by 2 bases, with 7 bases left in between. Germline assignment: CDR1 LGHDT and CDR2 YNNKEL (reference sequence). The CDR3 totals 13 residues. The CDR3 sequence: CASSPRPTDTQYF. CDR3 nucleotides: TGTGCCAGCAGCCCGCGTCCCACAGATACGCAGTATTTT.

The rearrangement uses TRBV11-2 and TRBJ2-1, with TRBD1 identical over 9 bases. CDR1 and CDR2 (germline): SGHAT, FQNNGV. V was pared by 6 bases and J by 9 bases, with 18 bases of the junction left unmatched. The CDR3 is made up of 17 amino acids. The CDR3 DNA sequence: TGTGCCAGCAGTTCAGGCCCCGGGACAGGGTTTATATTTGAGCAGTTCTTC. Encoded protein: CASSSGPGTGFIFEQFF.

The gene calls are TRBV3-1 (or the pseudogene TRBV3-2) and TRBJ1-2; D ambiguous. Per germline, CDR1 LGHDT and CDR2 YNNKEL (reference sequence). The CDR3 contains 12 residues. V was trimmed by 8 bases and J by 5 bases, leaving 12 bases between them. The CDR3 loop is CASASGSYGYTF. Written as DNA, the CDR3 is TGTGCCAGCGCCTCCGGGTCATATGGCTACACCTTC.

This rearrangement joins TRBV7-2 to TRBJ1-1, with D unclear. This CDR3 has 14 residues. Germline V gene sequence: CDR1 SGHTA, CDR2 FQGNSA. V lost 2 bases and J 5 bases, leaving 12 bases between the germline ends. CDR3 region: CASSLNTLGTEAFF. DNA for the CDR3: TGTGCCAGCAGCTTAAACACACTAGGTACTGAAGCTTTCTTT.

The chain couples TRBV7-9 to TRBJ1-4; D remains unclear. Germline values: CDR1 SEHNR, CDR2 FQNEAQ (reference sequence). This CDR3 has 13 amino acids. V was shortened by 1 base and J by 6 bases, with 6 bases between the two germline ends. For the CDR3, the DNA is TGTGCCAGCAGCTTAGGCGGGCATGAAAAACTGTTTTTT. It is translated as CASSLGGHEKLFF.

This rearrangement joins TRBV18 to TRBJ1-1; D is perhaps TRBD1 (5 bases). CDR1 KGHSH and CDR2 LQKENI come from the germline V gene. This CDR3 has 15 amino acids. Trimming shortened V by 5 bases and J by 3 bases, and 16 bases separated the two germline ends. This CDR3 is CASSSRQPPHTEAFF. For the CDR3, the DNA is TGTGCCAGCTCATCCCGACAGCCACCTCACACTGAAGCTTTCTTT.

The chain recombines TRBV5-1 with TRBJ1-1; 7 bases align to TRBD1. Trimming took 0 bases from V and 6 from J; bases not matched to a gene: 2. Germline V lookup: CDR1 SGHRS, CDR2 YFSETQ. This CDR3 has 13 residues. CDR3 sequence (DNA): TGCGCCAGCAGCTTGGACAGGGGTGCTGAAGCTTTCTTT. Amino acid sequence: CASSLDRGAEAFF.

V is TRBV9 and J is TRBJ2-3; 8 bases agree with TRBD2. The CDR3 extends over 14 amino acids. V was clipped by 2 bases and J by 5 bases; unmatched bases: 4. Germline CDR1 and CDR2: SGDLS and YYNGEE. CDR3 sequence reads: CASSVSGVGDTQYF. In DNA form, the CDR3 reads TGTGCCAGCAGCGTTAGCGGGGTTGGAGATACGCAGTATTTT.